These T cell receptor beta chains were read from a single sample in a study of cytomegalovirus exposure and HLA in healthy donors. TCRdb's table, derived via immunoSEQ multiplex PCR, lists solely in-frame clones and lacks some. Found here are over 95,000 clones, about 70% of them singletons; the top ten hold just over 2%. The sequencing input was PBMCs. These receptor sequences come from a human donor in good health. Both conserved end residues are part of each CDR3. D genes are given only for firm matches.

len: 13; d_gene: TRBD1; v_gene: TRBV2; CDR3aa: CASTGTANSPLHF
len: 18; d_gene: TRBD2; v_gene: TRBV5-1; CDR3aa: CASRSGLAGRTYTDTQYF
len: 14; d_gene: -; v_gene: TRBV7-9; CDR3aa: CATHPTTGAYEQYF
len: 13; d_gene: -; v_gene: TRBV7-6; CDR3aa: CASSTDWNTEAFF
len: 13; d_gene: TRBD2; v_gene: TRBV6-6; CDR3aa: CATAGTSTNEQFF
len: 13; d_gene: -; v_gene: TRBV2; CDR3aa: CASSGTQQETQYF
len: 14; d_gene: -; v_gene: TRBV2; CDR3aa: CASNGKGLVTEAFF
len: 14; d_gene: -; v_gene: TRBV7-9; CDR3aa: CASSSRRRPGELFF
len: 15; d_gene: -; v_gene: TRBV4-2; CDR3aa: CASSQEPGNNYGYTF
len: 18; d_gene: TRBD2; v_gene: TRBV5-6; CDR3aa: CASSLFGVGGSRDNEQFF
len: 16; d_gene: -; v_gene: TRBV4-3; CDR3aa: CASSQGRDSPGTEAFF
len: 18; d_gene: TRBD1; v_gene: TRBV28; CDR3aa: CASSLSRQGWTLNEKLFF
len: 16; d_gene: -; v_gene: TRBV15; CDR3aa: CATSSAATSLTDTQYF
len: 12; d_gene: -; v_gene: TRBV5-1; CDR3aa: CASSLEGQGYTF
len: 14; d_gene: -; v_gene: TRBV15; CDR3aa: CATSRALGETEAFF
len: 14; d_gene: TRBD1; v_gene: TRBV7-2; CDR3aa: CASSLGQVSYEQYF
len: 13; d_gene: -; v_gene: TRBV5-4; CDR3aa: CASSLVSEETQYF
len: 15; d_gene: TRBD1; v_gene: TRBV2; CDR3aa: CAVGGQGARSQPQHF
len: 14; d_gene: -; v_gene: TRBV18; CDR3aa: CASSPGQQNQPQHF
len: 15; d_gene: -; v_gene: TRBV19; CDR3aa: CASSLQGFMNTEAFF
len: 13; d_gene: -; v_gene: TRBV10-3; CDR3aa: CAIRAGEGSPLHF
len: 15; d_gene: -; v_gene: TRBV11-2; CDR3aa: CASSLRQVVNTEAFF
len: 16; d_gene: TRBD2; v_gene: TRBV6-5; CDR3aa: CASSSPRTSGGHEQFF
len: 18; d_gene: TRBD2; v_gene: TRBV7-9; CDR3aa: CASSLGLAGGVSYNEQFF
len: 14; d_gene: TRBD1; v_gene: TRBV28; CDR3aa: CASVRGVRDQPQHF
len: 15; d_gene: -; v_gene: TRBV18; CDR3aa: CASSPIENSNQPQHF
len: 17; d_gene: TRBD1; v_gene: TRBV28; CDR3aa: CASFQQGGNPPIYGYTF
len: 19; d_gene: TRBD2; v_gene: TRBV6-4; CDR3aa: CASSHTRPQGLAGNNEQFF
len: 15; d_gene: -; v_gene: TRBV4-2; CDR3aa: CASSQVAGNNQPQHF
len: 11; d_gene: -; v_gene: TRBV20-1; CDR3aa: CSATLPGEQYF
len: 14; d_gene: -; v_gene: TRBV10-3; CDR3aa: CAISEQTTYNEQFF
len: 15; d_gene: TRBD2; v_gene: TRBV28; CDR3aa: CASSFIAGGYNEQFF
len: 16; d_gene: TRBD1; v_gene: TRBV30; CDR3aa: CAWSPGQGTYNSPLHF
len: 15; d_gene: -; v_gene: TRBV28; CDR3aa: CASSLGGGNNSPLHF